The 20 T cell receptor beta chains presented below share a single source sample, sequenced in a study of spatial heterogeneity in lung cancer. The time point: sample taken at primary tumor resection. Study-wide points: Mutation counts in tumors were tracked by counts of expanded intratumoral alpha and beta TCRs.

No cognate antigen is known for these TCRs. Each CDR3 protein is one row after TCRdb ran MiXCR on the 5' RACE reads. The sample has about 140 distinct CDR3 sequences, roughly 65% seen once. This material consisted of lung tumor tissue, taken at surgery. The receptors were sampled from a female donor with early-stage non-small cell lung cancer.

About this clonotype: Since it is a stray read in a library aimed at alpha chains, this beta chain has a size that is not meaningful. The chain links TRBV29-1 to TRBJ2-1, with D possibly TRBD1 on 5 matching bases. CDR1 is SQVTM, CDR2 ANQGSEA, per germline. Between the trimmed V and J ends, which lost 6 bases and 7 bases, there was a span of 10 bases. CDR3 size: 11 residues. The CDR3 loop reads CSVATGNEQFF. The CDR3 nucleotides read TGCAGCGTCGCTACAGGAAATGAGCAGTTCTTC.

By its share, this clonotype is hyperexpanded. This beta chain turned up in a library designed for alpha chains; as an off-target read, its abundance says little. The chain links TRBV28 to TRBJ2-1; a weak D match, TRBD2 (6 bases). In germline, CDR1 is MDHEN, CDR2 SYDVKM. CDR3 length: 12 amino acids. Trimming took off 8 bases at V and 4 bases at J, with 9 bases between the two ends. The CDR3 reads CASRGLYNEQFF. As DNA, the CDR3 is TGTGCCAGCCGGGGGTTATACAATGAGCAGTTCTTC.

This clonotype was seen a single time. This beta chain is an unintended read in a library built for alpha chains; its size means little. The chain carries TRBV11-2 and TRBJ2-5; 7 positions agree with TRBD1. In germline, CDR1 is SGHAT, CDR2 FQNNGV. This CDR3 has 17 residues. Trimming cost V 0 bases and J 3 bases; bases outside gene matches: 10. The CDR3 here is CASSLDDRAGGKETQYF. The DNA of the CDR3 is TGTGCCAGCAGCTTAGATGATCGGGCAGGGGGAAAAGAGACCCAGTACTTC. Using reference TRBV11-2 and TRBJ2-5 for the parts outside the CDR3, the full variable domain is EAGVAQSPRYKIIEKRQSVAFWCNPISGHATLYWYQQILGQGPKLLIQFQNNGVVDDSQLPKDRFSAERLKGVDSTLKIQPAKLEDSAVYLCASSLDDRAGGKETQYFGPGTRLLVL.

In the case of this clonotype: This beta chain is a stray read from a library made for alpha chains; its abundance is not meaningful. The chain combines TRBV5-1 with TRBJ2-2, with D possibly called TRBD1 or TRBD2 (5 bases each). V gave up 2 bases and J gave up 3 bases, with 11 bases separating them. The CDR3 spans 15 residues. The germline CDR1 and CDR2 sequences are SGHRS and YFSETQ. CDR3 coding DNA: TGCGCCAGCAGCTTTATAGGGACGGACACCGGGGAGCTGTTTTTT. Protein sequence: CASSFIGTDTGELFF. The variable domain in full, with the rest retrieved from reference TRBV5-1 and TRBJ2-2, is KAGVTQTPRYLIKTRGQQVTLSCSPISGHRSVSWYQQTPGQGLQFLFEYFSETQRNKGNFPGRFSGRQFSNSRSEMNVSTLELGDSALYLCASSFIGTDTGELFFGEGSRLTVL.

As for this clonotype: Found in a library prepared for alpha chains, this beta chain is an off-target read, and its abundance has little meaning. The chain is built from TRBV13 and TRBJ2-3, with TRBD2 matching 9 bases. The CDR3 length is 17 residues. Germline assignment: CDR1 PRHDT and CDR2 FYEKMQ (reference sequence). The V gene end was trimmed by 5 bases and the J gene end by 3 bases; junction bases not matched to a gene: 12. The CDR3, as DNA: TGTGCCAGCAGCGGGACTAGCTTTGGGGAGGCGACAGATACGCAGTATTTT. Translation gives CASSGTSFGEATDTQYF.

Notes on this clonotype: This beta chain turned up in a library designed for alpha chains; as an off-target read, its abundance says little. This sequence joins TRBV7-3 and TRBJ2-5; TRBD1 aligns across 8 bases. Germline-derived CDR1 and CDR2 are SGHTA and FQGTGA. V shed 4 bases, J shed 4 bases, and the junction held 8 bases outside the gene matches. The CDR3 has 15 amino acids. Here the CDR3 DNA reads TGTGCCAGCAGCTCAGGGGGCAGGAGAGGAGAGACCCAGTACTTC. This gives the protein CASSSGGRRGETQYF.

To note about this clonotype: This beta chain is an off-target read within a library intended for alpha chains, so its frequency means little. This CDR3 reads CASSLLVGELFF. CDR3 in DNA: TGTGCCAGCAGCCTCTTAGTCGGGGAGCTGTTTTTT. This rearrangement joins TRBV12-3 or TRBV12-4 to TRBJ2-2; D unclear. Trimming took 6 bases from V and 7 from J, leaving 9 bases between them. The CDR3 is 12 residues long.

Turning to this clonotype: A library made for alpha chains picked up this beta chain off target, so its size means little. The J gene is TRBJ2-3, the V gene TRBV11-2; possibly TRBD2 for D (5 bases). CDR3 length: 15 residues. V was clipped by 5 bases and J by 4 bases, with 16 bases between them. Germline-derived CDR1 and CDR2 are SGHAT and FQNNGV. CDR3 amino acids: CASSPPSGGADTQYF. DNA for the CDR3: TGTGCCAGCAGCCCGCCAAGCGGTGGGGCAGATACGCAGTATTTT.

Details on this clonotype: Within a library made for alpha chains, this beta chain is off target, and its count is uninformative. V gene TRBV7-2 combines with J gene TRBJ2-1; D is perhaps TRBD1 (5 bases). Germline lookup yields CDR1 SGHTA and CDR2 FQGNSA. This CDR3 spans 11 amino acids. Trimming took off 4 bases at V and 12 bases at J, with 10 bases between the two ends. This CDR3 is CASSSQGVQFF. The CDR3 region has the DNA TGTGCCAGCAGCTCCCAGGGCGTGCAGTTCTTC.

The count of this clonotype is one. A library prepared for alpha chains yielded this beta chain as an off-target read; its size is of little meaning. The chain employs TRBV2 and TRBJ2-5; possible D gene TRBD2, 6 bases. V gave up 10 bases and J gave up 3 bases, with 24 bases separating them. The CDR3 runs 16 residues. Germline CDR1 reads SNHLY; CDR2 reads FYNNEI. The CDR3 is CATPGLETRREETQYF. The CDR3 region has the DNA TGTGCCACCCCGGGACTCGAGACCAGGAGGGAAGAGACCCAGTACTTC. Complete variable domain (other parts from reference TRBV2 and TRBJ2-5): EPEVTQTPSHQVTQMGQEVILRCVPISNHLYFYWYRQILGQKVEFLVSFYNNEISEKSEIFDDQFSVERPDGSNFTLKIRSTKLEDSAMYFCATPGLETRREETQYFGPGTRLLVL.

About this clonotype itself: This beta chain came through as a stray read in a library set up for alpha chains, and its size says little. This chain connects TRBV20-1 to TRBJ2-7; 11 bases match TRBD2. There are 15 residues in the CDR3. V trimming: 5 bases; J trimming: 2 bases; junction bases outside the gene matches: 8. CDR1 and CDR2 from the germline V gene are DFQATT and SNEGSKA (reference sequence). CDR3: CSAPSTSGTAYEQYF. The CDR3 coding sequence is TGCAGTGCTCCTTCGACTAGCGGGACGGCCTACGAGCAGTACTTC.

Concerning this clonotype: Little can be read into the size of this beta chain, an off-target read in a library designed for alpha chains. V and J are TRBV7-9 and TRBJ2-2; 8 nucleotides agree with TRBD1. J gave up 5 bases and V 6 bases, and 11 bases lay outside the gene matches. CDR3 length: 16 residues. Germline CDR1 and CDR2: SEHNR and FQNEAQ (reference sequence). The CDR3 here is CASRRIPGQGTGELFF. DNA for the CDR3: TGTGCCAGCAGACGAATACCCGGACAGGGAACCGGGGAGCTGTTTTTT.

To note about this clonotype: As an off-target read in a library built for alpha chains, this beta chain has a frequency of little significance. This chain links TRBV20-1 with TRBJ2-3, with 10 bases identical to TRBD2. The CDR3 length is 14 residues. Germline V gives CDR1 DFQATT, CDR2 SNEGSKA (reference sequence). Trimming at V came to 3 bases and at J to 1 base, leaving 1 base not matched to a gene. The CDR3 nucleotides read TGCAGTGCTAGCCTAGCGGGGGGCACAGATACGCAGTATTTT. Its protein is CSASLAGGTDTQYF.

Concerning this clonotype itself: Being off target in a library aimed at alpha chains, this beta chain has a size of little meaning. The V gene is TRBV5-4, the J gene TRBJ2-6; tentatively, D is TRBD2 (5 bases). CDR3 size: 17 residues. Germline V gene lookup returns CDR1 SGHNT and CDR2 YYREEE (reference sequence). V lost 4 bases and J lost 4, with 18 bases in between. The CDR3 sequence: CASSPEPRTGGANVLTF. The CDR3 region has the DNA TGTGCCAGCAGCCCAGAGCCCAGGACTGGCGGGGCCAACGTCCTGACTTTC.

As for this clonotype: This beta chain is a stray sequence in a library constructed for alpha chains; its clone size is not meaningful. The genes are TRBV5-1 and TRBJ2-2, with 10 bases fitting TRBD2. V was clipped by 0 bases and J by 0 bases; unmatched bases: 8. Germline V CDR1 and CDR2: SGHRS, YFSETQ. The CDR3 is made up of 19 amino acids. CDR3 amino acids: CASSLEGTSETANTGELFF. The CDR3 coding sequence is TGCGCCAGCAGCTTGGAGGGGACTAGCGAAACCGCGAACACCGGGGAGCTGTTTTTT. The full variable domain, its missing parts supplied by reference TRBV5-1 and TRBJ2-2, is KAGVTQTPRYLIKTRGQQVTLSCSPISGHRSVSWYQQTPGQGLQFLFEYFSETQRNKGNFPGRFSGRQFSNSRSEMNVSTLELGDSALYLCASSLEGTSETANTGELFFGEGSRLTVL.

Remarks on this clonotype: This beta chain lies outside the target of a library built for alpha chains; its clone size means little. The chain joins TRBV10-3 to TRBJ2-3; D gene ambiguous. The CDR3 spans 13 residues. Germline CDR1 and CDR2: ENHRY and SYGVKD. Trimming stripped 4 bases from V and 3 bases from J, with 8 bases between. CDR3 protein: CAISGSSTDTQYF. The DNA of the CDR3 is TGTGCCATCAGTGGGTCTTCAACAGATACGCAGTATTTT.

The table lists this clonotype with a few counts. This beta chain is a stray read from a library made for alpha chains; its abundance is not meaningful. The chain links TRBV29-1 to TRBJ1-1; D is ambiguous. The germline CDR1 and CDR2 sequences are SQVTM and ANQGSEA. Trimming pared 0 bases from V and 3 bases from J, leaving 11 bases between. The CDR3 has 14 residues. The CDR3 sequence: CSVEDPFRDTEAFF. In DNA form, the CDR3 reads TGCAGCGTTGAAGATCCATTTCGGGACACTGAAGCTTTCTTT. The full variable domain, rest sourced from reference TRBV29-1 and TRBJ1-1, is SAVISQKPSRDICQRGTSLTIQCQVDSQVTMMFWYRQQPGQSLTLIATANQGSEATYESGFVIDKFPISRPNLTFSTLTVSNMSPEDSSIYLCSVEDPFRDTEAFFGQGTRLTVV.

Concerning this clonotype itself: This beta chain lies outside the target of a library built for alpha chains; its clone size means little. The chain joins TRBV10-3 to TRBJ2-3; 7 positions agree with TRBD2. CDR1 and CDR2 (germline): ENHRY, SYGVKD. This CDR3 has 16 residues. Germline trimming cut 10 bases from V and 2 bases from J; bases unmatched to any gene: 15. The CDR3 sequence: CATLRRGGSLTDTQYF. The CDR3 DNA sequence: TGTGCCACACTCCGCCGTGGCGGGAGCCTCACAGATACGCAGTATTTT.

Points on this clonotype: This beta chain was picked up by a library intended for alpha chains and is off target, so its count carries little meaning. The chain has TRBV6-6 and TRBJ2-7, with TRBD1 as a possible D gene (6 bases). Trimming removed 8 bases at V and 3 bases at J, with 14 bases between. This CDR3 has 13 residues. Germline CDR1 reads MNHNY; CDR2 reads SVGAGI (reference sequence). CDR3 in amino acids: CASGEGQDYEQYF. The DNA for the CDR3 is TGTGCCAGCGGAGAGGGACAAGACTACGAGCAGTACTTC.

Comment on this clonotype: This beta chain came through as a stray read in a library set up for alpha chains, and its size says little. The chain recombines TRBV19 with TRBJ1-5; D not resolved. The CDR3 spans 15 residues. Germline values: CDR1 LNHDA, CDR2 SQIVND (reference sequence). V lost 3 bases and J 3 bases, leaving 12 bases between the germline ends. Written as DNA, the CDR3 is TGTGCCAGTAGTATGGGTCCTTACTACAATCAGCCCCAGCATTTT. Its protein product is CASSMGPYYNQPQHF.